The entry that follows covers one T cell receptor beta chain sequence. Its antigen remains undetermined. The record has no base qualities; no much larger clone is one base away. CD8 naive samples were obtained by positive selection for CCR7 among CD45RO-negative cells, yielding a CD45RA+CCR7+ population from which TemRA cells were excluded. The donors were healthy, HIV-negative adults who had no recently reported acute infections or vaccinations. Only Caucasian adults living in Nashville, Tennessee, USA were represented among the donors. After blood collection by leukapheresis, PBMCs were isolated using Ficoll-Histopaque density gradient centrifugation and then cryopreserved in the vapor phase of liquid nitrogen. Analytical flow cytometry was used to check the purity and quantity of each magnetically sorted T cell population. Genomic DNA was isolated from every sorted fraction and measured by UV absorbance on a Nanodrop 2000c.

Using the deep immunoSEQ assay, multiplex PCR amplified TCR CDR3 regions from genomic DNA. For each cell subset, the extracted genomic DNA was distributed evenly across all wells of several immunoSEQ 96-well plates, and each plate served as one replicate. Each replicate PCR for sorted subsets received around 210 ng genomic DNA, equal to 30,000 or so T cell genomes. Purified libraries were quantified with a Qubit 3.0 fluorometer, sized on a Bioanalyzer 2100, and re-quantified with the KAPA Library Quantification kit. Each immunoSEQ 96-well plate was sequenced on its own single-read 150-cycle Illumina NextSeq 550 flow cell. The published analysis was carried out like this. Because the immunoSEQ output held only junctional sequences and lacked quality scores, the filtering could not match the filtering applied to full-length reads. To assign V/J genes and CDR3, sequences were annotated using PyIR, a Python wrapper for IgBLAST v1.9, with IMGT germline references. Reads with weak V/J assignments (E-value above 1e-6), missing CDR3, stop codons, out-of-frame junctions, or ambiguous translated residues were removed. A V3J clonotype was defined by an identical inferred V gene, J gene, and CDR3 amino acid sequence. Percentage overlap between repertoires was computed as shared unique clonotypes divided by the size of the smaller repertoire. Repertoire richness was assessed with RTK rarefaction, the Chao1 estimator, and Recon v2.1 estimates of unobserved clonotypes. For all TCRbeta clonotypes obtained by the gDNA method from a few donors, generation probabilities were computed with OLGA. Imported from immuneACCESS, the table was reduced by TCRdb to in-frame sequences with V and J called. These copies leave out some clones; in studies compared against another copy, an unresolved V gene accounts for under half, and the cause of the remainder is not known. That table furnishes V, J and clone size, whereas the DNA furnished D and trimming. Across this sample there are around 650,000 clones, with about 96% seen only once. The ten largest clones take up 0.095% to 0.13% of the sample.

This sample was taken from a study of shared clonotypes between healthy human individuals (dated by TCRdb to 2020 to 2022). As for the study more broadly: The cohort comprised a couple of women and three men aged 18 to 49 years. Leukapheresis yielded between about 0.85 and 10 billion PBMCs per donor. To increase sequencing depth and limit assay-specific biases, different laboratories used diverse techniques to prepare libraries and sequence TCR repertoires. To estimate repertoire size and how much clonotype sharing occurs between individuals, the study deeply sequenced the blood TCR repertoires of five healthy adults. For each donor, three plates each were used for CD4 naive and CD4 memory, two plates were used for CD8 naive, and one plate was used for CD8 memory.

What the authors observed across the whole study: Only blood was sampled, and tissue TCR repertoires likely differ from those in blood. The genetic and exposure-history diversity represented was limited by the small number of donors. Compared with non-shared clonotypes, the clonotypes found in all four sorted-subset donors had higher generation probabilities. Sharing across a few donors was observed for around 5% of naive CD4, 3% to 3.5% of naive CD8, about 2.3% of memory CD4, and approximately 0.41% of memory CD8 clonotypes. Pairwise subsampling indicated that sequencing depth was expected to affect the degree of clonotype sharing among donors. Naive subsets generally had larger estimated clonotype richness than memory subsets. Incomplete sequencing was indicated by rarefaction of sorted-subset datasets, despite the large sequencing depth.

Measured from the cysteine to the phenylalanine, the CDR3 is 16 residues long. Only CDR3 DNA is held: 48 bases, read in frame from base 1. From a lookup of the germline V gene, CDR1 and CDR2 are SQVTM and ANQGSEA. Trimming takes 1 base from V and 1 base from J, and the germline ends sit 15 bases apart. The sequencing input was naive CD8+ T cells sorted from blood. The meaning of the sample's cell subset or site label: CD45RA+CCR7+. The sequence is built from TRBV29-1 and TRBJ2-3; the D gene assignment is ambiguous. The TCR sequence derives from a woman in her 30s in good health. The CDR3: CSVEVVESHRTDTQYF. The DNA sequence is as follows: TGCAGCGTTGAAGTGGTAGAATCGCATCGCACAGATACGCAGTATTTT.